A single sample is the source of the 11 T cell receptor beta chains below, sequenced in a study of blood T cell repertoires in COVID-19. Using immunoSEQ multiplex PCR, the repertoire was profiled, and TCRdb retains in-frame clones only, with some absent. The sample includes about 290,000 clones, about 85% of them seen just once. Material for sequencing was peripheral blood. The receptors shown here come from a woman in her 50s with active or convalescent COVID-19.

The chain uses TRBV7-9 and TRBJ1-4; D is undetermined. CDR1 is SEHNR and CDR2 is FQNEAQ in the germline V gene (reference sequence). V was cut by 4 bases and J by 8 bases, with 5 bases left in between. The CDR3 loop spans 11 amino acids. CDR3 in amino acids: CASSSSEKLFF. In nucleotides, the CDR3 is TGTGCCAGCAGCTCCTCGGAAAAACTGTTTTTT.

Worth noting for this clone: Additional DNA sequences in this sample encode the identical CDR3. The chain employs TRBV5-1 and TRBJ1-6; D is unresolved. V shed 4 bases and J shed 8 bases, with 10 bases lying between them. Germline V lookup: CDR1 SGHRS, CDR2 YFSETQ. There are 13 residues in the CDR3. CDR3 nucleotide sequence: TGCGCCAGCAGCCTAAAGCTCGATTCACCCCTCCACTTT. It yields the protein CASSLKLDSPLHF. Drawing the rest from reference TRBV5-1 and TRBJ1-6, the complete variable domain is KAGVTQTPRYLIKTRGQQVTLSCSPISGHRSVSWYQQTPGQGLQFLFEYFSETQRNKGNFPGRFSGRQFSNSRSEMNVSTLELGDSALYLCASSLKLDSPLHFGNGTRLTVT.

The chain carries TRBV5-1 and TRBJ2-3, with 7 bases lining up with TRBD1. Trimming at V came to 5 bases and at J to 6 bases, leaving 6 bases not matched to a gene. The CDR3 consists of 13 residues. Germline V gene lookup returns CDR1 SGHRS and CDR2 YFSETQ. This CDR3 is CASRDRVGDTQYF. The CDR3, as DNA: TGCGCCAGCAGAGACAGGGTAGGGGATACGCAGTATTTT.

The chain recombines TRBV10-3 with TRBJ1-5; D not certain. This CDR3 region has 13 residues. Trimming left V 9 bases short and J 3 bases short, with 12 bases between. Germline V lookup: CDR1 ENHRY, CDR2 SYGVKD. The CDR3, as DNA: TGTGCCATACGGGGTGACTCCAATCAGCCCCAGCATTTT. It translates to CAIRGDSNQPQHF.

This chain uses TRBV7-6 with TRBJ1-6, with TRBD1 matching over 9 bases. V dropped 4 bases and J dropped 9; count of bases not matched to a gene: 10. Looked up from germline, CDR1 is SGHVS and CDR2 is FNYEAQ. The CDR3 length is 16 residues. This CDR3 reads CASSSGAGTGTSPLHF. For the CDR3, the DNA is TGTGCCAGCAGCTCCGGTGCCGGGACAGGGACTTCACCCCTCCACTTT.

The V gene is TRBV29-1, the J gene TRBJ2-3; unclear D gene. This CDR3 comprises 12 residues. Trimming removed 7 bases from V and 2 bases from J, with 10 bases in between. The germline CDR1 and CDR2 sequences are SQVTM and ANQGSEA. The CDR3 nucleotides read TGCAGCGCCCGAATGGCCACAGATACGCAGTATTTT. Protein: CSARMATDTQYF.

The rearrangement uses TRBV27 and TRBJ1-5, with 8 bases lining up with TRBD1. The CDR3 is made up of 15 amino acids. Looked up from germline, CDR1 is MNHEY and CDR2 is SMNVEV (reference sequence). V dropped 4 bases and J dropped 6; count of bases not matched to a gene: 8. For the CDR3, the DNA is TGTGCCAGCAGTTCAGGACAGGGTCCGTCTCAGCCCCAGCATTTT. Protein product: CASSSGQGPSQPQHF.

The chain has TRBV5-4 and TRBJ2-1, with 11 bases matching TRBD1. Trimming at V came to 4 bases and at J to 4 bases, leaving 7 bases not matched to a gene. This CDR3 has 16 amino acids. Germline V gives CDR1 SGHNT, CDR2 YYREEE (reference sequence). The CDR3 DNA is TGTGCCAGCAGCGAACCCGGGACAGGGGGTTACAATGAGCAGTTCTTC. Its translation is CASSEPGTGGYNEQFF.

CDR3 in amino acids: CASSQGSTGYESEKLFF. As DNA, the CDR3 is TGTGCCAGCAGCCAGGGTTCGACAGGGTATGAGTCGGAAAAACTGTTTTTT. This chain uses TRBV3-1 (or the pseudogene TRBV3-2) with TRBJ1-4; TRBD1 aligns across 7 bases. Germline V gene lookup returns CDR1 LGHDT and CDR2 YNNKEL (reference sequence). V lost 3 bases to trimming and J lost 8 bases; unmatched junction nucleotides: 15. This CDR3 comprises 17 residues.

In this sample, this clone turned up once. CDR3 residues: CASSIQGFNEKLFF. The CDR3 coding sequence is TGTGCCAGCAGTATACAGGGTTTTAACGAAAAACTGTTTTTT. V and J are TRBV2 and TRBJ1-4; possible D gene TRBD1, 6 bases. The CDR3 length is 14 residues. Trimming took 5 bases from V and 8 from J, leaving 15 bases between them. CDR1 is SNHLY, CDR2 FYNNEI, per germline.

The chain carries TRBV5-4 and TRBJ1-2, with D maybe TRBD1 (5 bases). Germline V gene data show CDR1 as SGHNT and CDR2 as YYREEE (reference sequence). The CDR3 extends over 14 amino acids. Trimming shortened V by 1 base and J by 1 base, and 8 bases separated the two germline ends. DNA for the CDR3: TGTGCCAGCAGCTTGTCCGGGGGTAACTATGGCTACACCTTC. Protein sequence: CASSLSGGNYGYTF.